This TCR beta chain was captured by sequencing in a study of shared clonotypes between healthy human individuals. This table comes from immunoSEQ multiplex PCR, and its TCRdb copy is limited to in-frame clones, with some not included. The table has about a million clones, approximately 76% seen once. What was sequenced was memory CD4+ T cells sorted from blood. Subset reported: CD45RA-negative fraction. This clonotype was sampled from a man aged 18-30 years in good health.

The CDR3 loop is CATSGIQGWDGYTF. DNA for the CDR3: TGTGCCACCAGCGGAATACAGGGGTGGGATGGCTACACCTTC. The rearrangement joins TRBV15 to TRBJ1-2; 7 nucleotides align to TRBD1. The CDR3 sequence is 14 residues long. The V gene's germline CDR1 is LNHNV and CDR2 YYDKDF (reference sequence). With 5 bases clipped from V and 6 bases from J, the junction kept 9 bases outside the gene matches.